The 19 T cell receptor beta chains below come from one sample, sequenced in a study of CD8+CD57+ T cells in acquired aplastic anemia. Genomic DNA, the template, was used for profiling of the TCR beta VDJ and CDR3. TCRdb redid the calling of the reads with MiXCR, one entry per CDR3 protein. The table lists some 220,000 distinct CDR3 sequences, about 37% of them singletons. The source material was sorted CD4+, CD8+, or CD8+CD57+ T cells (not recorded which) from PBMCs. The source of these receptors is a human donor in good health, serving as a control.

CDR3 amino acids: CASSLNEEGREQYF. CDR3 bases: TGTGCCAGCAGCTTGAATGAGGAGGGCCGCGAGCAGTACTTC. The J gene is TRBJ2-7, the V gene TRBV2, with a possible D match to TRBD2 (6 bases). The V end lost 6 bases, the J end lost 6 bases, and 18 bases lay between the germline ends. Germline lookup yields CDR1 SNHLY and CDR2 FYNNEI. The CDR3 runs to 14 residues. The full variable domain, rest sourced from reference TRBV2 and TRBJ2-7, is EPEVTQTPSHQVTQMGQEVILRCVPISNHLYFYWYRQILGQKVEFLVSFYNNEISEKSEIFDDQFSVERPDGSNFTLKIRSTKLEDSAMYFCASSLNEEGREQYFGPGTRLTVT.

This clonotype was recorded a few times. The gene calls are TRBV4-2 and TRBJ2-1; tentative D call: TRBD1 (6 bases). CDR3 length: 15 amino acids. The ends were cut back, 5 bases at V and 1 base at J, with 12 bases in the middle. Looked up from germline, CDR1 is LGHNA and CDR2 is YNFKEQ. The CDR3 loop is CASSTNRESYNEQFF. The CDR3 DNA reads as TGTGCCAGCAGCACAAACAGGGAATCCTACAATGAGCAGTTCTTC.

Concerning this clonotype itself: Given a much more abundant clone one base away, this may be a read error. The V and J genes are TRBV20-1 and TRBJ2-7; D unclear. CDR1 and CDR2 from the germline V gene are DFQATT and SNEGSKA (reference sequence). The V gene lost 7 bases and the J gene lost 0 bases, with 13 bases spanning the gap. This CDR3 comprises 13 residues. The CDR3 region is CSVIPVSSYEQYF. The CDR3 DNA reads TGCAGTGTTATTCCAGTGAGCTCCTACGAGCAGTACTTC.

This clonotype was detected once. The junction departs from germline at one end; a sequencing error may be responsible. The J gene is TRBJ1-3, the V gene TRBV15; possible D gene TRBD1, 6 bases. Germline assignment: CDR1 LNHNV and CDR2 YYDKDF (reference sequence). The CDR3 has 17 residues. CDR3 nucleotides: TGTGCCGCCAGCAGCACCGCCGGGACACCCTCTGGAAACACCATATATTTT. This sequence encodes CAASSTAGTPSGNTIYF.

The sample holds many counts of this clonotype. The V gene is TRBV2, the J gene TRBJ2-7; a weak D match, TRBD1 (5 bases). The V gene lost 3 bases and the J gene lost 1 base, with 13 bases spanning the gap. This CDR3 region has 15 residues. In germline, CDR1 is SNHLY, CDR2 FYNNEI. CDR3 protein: CASSEQDTLSYEQYF. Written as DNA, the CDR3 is TGTGCCAGCAGTGAGCAGGACACACTTTCCTACGAGCAGTACTTC.

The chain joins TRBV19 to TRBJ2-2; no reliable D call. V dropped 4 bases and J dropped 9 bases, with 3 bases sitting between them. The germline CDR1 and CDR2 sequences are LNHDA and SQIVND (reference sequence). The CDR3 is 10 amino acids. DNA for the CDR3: TGTGCCAGTAGTACCTGGGAGCTGTTTTTT. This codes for CASSTWELFF.

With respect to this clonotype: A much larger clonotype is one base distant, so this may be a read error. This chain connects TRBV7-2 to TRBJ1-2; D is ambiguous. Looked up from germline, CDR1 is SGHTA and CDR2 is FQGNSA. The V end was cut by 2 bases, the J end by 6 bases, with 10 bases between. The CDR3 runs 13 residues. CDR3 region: CASSLLQMDGYTF. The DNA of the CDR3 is TGTGCCAGCAGCTTACTCCAGATGGATGGCTACACCTTC.

CDR3 bases: TGTGCCAGTGGTACAGAGAGCTCCTATAATTCACCCCTCCACTTT. It is translated as CASGTESSYNSPLHF. This chain joins TRBV19 and TRBJ1-6; the D is unclear. Germline CDR1 LNHDA, CDR2 SQIVND (reference sequence). This CDR3 region has 15 residues. Trimming pared 8 bases from V and 0 bases from J, leaving 11 bases between.

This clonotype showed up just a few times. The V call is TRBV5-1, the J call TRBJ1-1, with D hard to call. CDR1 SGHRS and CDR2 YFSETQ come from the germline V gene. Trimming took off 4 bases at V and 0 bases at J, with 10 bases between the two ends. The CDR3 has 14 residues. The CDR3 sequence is CASSLETLNTEAFF. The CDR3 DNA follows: TGCGCCAGCAGCCTCGAGACCTTGAACACTGAAGCTTTCTTT. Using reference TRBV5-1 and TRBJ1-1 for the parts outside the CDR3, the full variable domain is KAGVTQTPRYLIKTRGQQVTLSCSPISGHRSVSWYQQTPGQGLQFLFEYFSETQRNKGNFPGRFSGRQFSNSRSEMNVSTLELGDSALYLCASSLETLNTEAFFGQGTRLTVV.

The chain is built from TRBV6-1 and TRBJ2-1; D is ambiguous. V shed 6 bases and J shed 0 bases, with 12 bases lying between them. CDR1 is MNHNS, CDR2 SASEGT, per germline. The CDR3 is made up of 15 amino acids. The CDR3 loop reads CASRNTFGSYNEQFF. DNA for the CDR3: TGTGCCAGCAGGAATACCTTTGGCTCCTACAATGAGCAGTTCTTC.

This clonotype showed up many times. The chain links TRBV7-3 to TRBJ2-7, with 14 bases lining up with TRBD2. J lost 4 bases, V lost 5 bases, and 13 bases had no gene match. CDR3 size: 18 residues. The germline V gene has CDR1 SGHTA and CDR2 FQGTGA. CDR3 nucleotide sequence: TGTGCCAGCAGCAGAATCGGGACTAGCGGGAGTAAATCGTACGAGCAGTACTTC. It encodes CASSRIGTSGSKSYEQYF.

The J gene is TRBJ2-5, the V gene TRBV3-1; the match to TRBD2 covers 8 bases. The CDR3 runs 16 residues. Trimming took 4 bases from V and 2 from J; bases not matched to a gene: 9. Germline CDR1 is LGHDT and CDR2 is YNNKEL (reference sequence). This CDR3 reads CASSPTSGSRQETQYF. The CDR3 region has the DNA TGTGCCAGCAGCCCAACCAGCGGGAGTCGACAAGAGACCCAGTACTTC.

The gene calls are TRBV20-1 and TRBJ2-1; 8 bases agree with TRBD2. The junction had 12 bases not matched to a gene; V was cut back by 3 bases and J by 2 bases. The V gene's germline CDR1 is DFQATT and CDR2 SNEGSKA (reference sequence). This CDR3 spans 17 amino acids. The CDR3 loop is CSARSREVKEPYNEQFF. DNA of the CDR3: TGCAGTGCTAGGTCGCGGGAGGTGAAAGAGCCCTACAATGAGCAGTTCTTC.

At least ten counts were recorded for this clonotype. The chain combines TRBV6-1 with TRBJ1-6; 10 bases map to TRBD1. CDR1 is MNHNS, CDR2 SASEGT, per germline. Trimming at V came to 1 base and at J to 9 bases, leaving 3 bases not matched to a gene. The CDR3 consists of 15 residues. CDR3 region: CASSEGGQGISPLHF. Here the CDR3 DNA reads TGTGCCAGCAGTGAAGGGGGACAGGGGATTTCACCCCTCCACTTT.

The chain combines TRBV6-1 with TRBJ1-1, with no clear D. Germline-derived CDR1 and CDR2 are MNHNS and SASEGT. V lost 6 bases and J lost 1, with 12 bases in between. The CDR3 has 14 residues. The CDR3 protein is CASSVSEANTEAFF. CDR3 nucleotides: TGTGCCAGCAGCGTGTCGGAGGCGAACACTGAAGCTTTCTTT.

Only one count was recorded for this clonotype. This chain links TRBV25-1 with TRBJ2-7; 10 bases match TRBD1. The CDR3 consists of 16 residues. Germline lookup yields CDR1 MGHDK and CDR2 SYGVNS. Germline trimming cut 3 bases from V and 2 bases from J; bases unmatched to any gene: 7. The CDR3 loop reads CASSDPGQGRTYEQYF. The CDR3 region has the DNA TGTGCCAGCAGTGACCCGGGACAGGGGAGGACCTACGAGCAGTACTTC.

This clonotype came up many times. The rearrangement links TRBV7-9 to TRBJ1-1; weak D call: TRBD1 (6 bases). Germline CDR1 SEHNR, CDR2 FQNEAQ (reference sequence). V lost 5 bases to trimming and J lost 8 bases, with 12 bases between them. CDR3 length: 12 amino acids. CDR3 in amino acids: CASSRLQGEAFF. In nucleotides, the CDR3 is TGTGCCAGCAGCCGTTTACAGGGAGAAGCTTTCTTT.

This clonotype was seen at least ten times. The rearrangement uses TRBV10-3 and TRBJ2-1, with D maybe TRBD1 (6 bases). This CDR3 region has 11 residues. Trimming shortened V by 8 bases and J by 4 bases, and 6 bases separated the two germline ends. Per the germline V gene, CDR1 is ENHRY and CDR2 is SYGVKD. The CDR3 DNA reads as TGTGCCATCCAGGGGTACAATGAGCAGTTCTTC. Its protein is CAIQGYNEQFF.

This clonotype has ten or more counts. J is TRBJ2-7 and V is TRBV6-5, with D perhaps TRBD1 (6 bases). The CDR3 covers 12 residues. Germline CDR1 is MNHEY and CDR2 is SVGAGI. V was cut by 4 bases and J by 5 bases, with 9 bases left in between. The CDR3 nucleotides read TGTGCCAGCAGTTTTGAGGGGGACGAGCAGTACTTC. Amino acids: CASSFEGDEQYF.